The 25 T cell receptor beta chains below were found in one sample sequenced in a study of blood T cell repertoires in COVID-19. TCRdb's copy holds only in-frame clones and misses some; the assay was immunoSEQ multiplex PCR. This sample carries about 210,000 clones, approximately 86% of them seen once, and the ten largest clones take 3% to 4%. Sequencing input: PBMCs or T cells enriched from blood (not recorded which). Receptors originate from a woman aged 35 to 49 with acute COVID-19.

The chain couples TRBV18 to TRBJ1-1, with 8 bases matching TRBD1. V gave up 3 bases and J gave up 5 bases; unmatched junction bases: 5. The V gene's germline CDR1 is KGHSH and CDR2 LQKENI. The CDR3 is made up of 14 amino acids. The chain's CDR3 is CASSPARQGTEAFF. The CDR3 coding sequence is TGTGCCAGCTCACCCGCCAGACAGGGGACTGAAGCTTTCTTT.

This chain uses TRBV5-4 with TRBJ2-7; 11 nucleotides agree with TRBD2. The trim removed 4 bases at V and 6 bases at J, leaving 9 bases unmatched. Germline V CDR1 and CDR2: SGHNT, YYREEE (reference sequence). The CDR3 totals 15 residues. CDR3 residues: CASSLTSGGLGEQYF. The CDR3 nucleotides read TGTGCCAGCAGCCTCACTAGCGGGGGCTTAGGCGAGCAGTACTTC.

V is TRBV5-1 and J is TRBJ2-3; maybe TRBD1 (6 bases). This CDR3 contains 15 residues. Looked up from germline, CDR1 is SGHRS and CDR2 is YFSETQ. Trimming pared 3 bases from V and 0 bases from J, leaving 11 bases between. CDR3 residues: CASSYPRGSTDTQYF. CDR3 DNA: TGCGCCAGCAGCTACCCCAGGGGAAGCACAGATACGCAGTATTTT.

V and J are TRBV24-1 and TRBJ2-1; 9 nucleotides line up with TRBD1. The length of the CDR3 is 14 residues. V shed 8 bases and J 7 bases; nucleotides not matched to a gene: 8. Looked up from germline, CDR1 is KGHDR and CDR2 is SFDVKD. For the CDR3, the DNA is TGTGCCACCACCTCCGGGACAGGGACAAATGAGCAGTTCTTC. Translation gives CATTSGTGTNEQFF.

This sequence joins TRBV9 and TRBJ2-1; TRBD2 aligns across 11 bases. V was clipped by 6 bases and J by 3 bases; unmatched bases: 8. The length of the CDR3 is 16 residues. Per germline, CDR1 SGDLS and CDR2 YYNGEE. The CDR3: CASTPGGTSGYNEQFF. The CDR3 DNA sequence: TGTGCCAGCACCCCTGGGGGGACTAGCGGCTACAATGAGCAGTTCTTC.

The chain combines TRBV27 with TRBJ2-7; D not certain. The CDR3 runs 16 residues. Looked up from germline, CDR1 is MNHEY and CDR2 is SMNVEV (reference sequence). Trimming took 1 base from V and 6 from J, leaving 19 bases between them. CDR3 sequence (DNA): TGTGCCAGCAGTTTATATGCTCAGGAAGCCAGTTTCGAGCAGTACTTC. As protein: CASSLYAQEASFEQYF.

The chain uses TRBV10-3 and TRBJ2-5; 13 bases are shared with TRBD2. Germline CDR1 ENHRY, CDR2 SYGVKD. The V and J ends lost 4 bases and 7 bases, in that order; junction bases with no gene match: 6. This CDR3 has 15 residues. The CDR3 here is CAISGTSGRATTQYF. The CDR3 coding sequence is TGTGCCATCAGTGGTACTAGCGGGAGGGCCACGACCCAGTACTTC.

This clone was recorded only once. The chain carries TRBV24-1 and TRBJ2-3, with 8 bases lining up with TRBD2. The junction had 11 bases not matched to a gene; V was cut back by 0 bases and J by 1 base. The V gene's germline CDR1 is KGHDR and CDR2 SFDVKD. CDR3 length equals 19 residues. CDR3 nucleotide sequence: TGTGCCACCAGTGATTTGGGTATCGGGCGGGAGGAGGGCACAGATACGCAGTATTTT. Translation gives CATSDLGIGREEGTDTQYF.

The chain combines TRBV27 with TRBJ2-3, with D tentatively TRBD1 (5 bases). The CDR3 is made up of 14 amino acids. V shed 3 bases and J shed 4 bases, with 11 bases lying between them. The germline gives CDR1 MNHEY, CDR2 SMNVEV (reference sequence). The CDR3: CASSLMGPPDTQYF. DNA of the CDR3: TGTGCCAGCAGTTTGATGGGGCCCCCAGATACGCAGTATTTT.

The chain has TRBV4-1 and TRBJ2-2; D may be TRBD1 (5 bases). With 3 bases removed from V and 3 bases from J, the gap between germline ends came to 14 bases. Germline assignment: CDR1 MGHRA and CDR2 YSYEKL. The CDR3 totals 16 residues. CDR3 nucleotides: TGCGCCAGCAGCCACCCCCGGACACCATACACCGGGGAGCTGTTTTTT. Its protein product is CASSHPRTPYTGELFF.

The gene calls are TRBV5-5 and TRBJ1-6, with a tentative D call TRBD1 (6 bases). CDR1 is SGHKS, CDR2 YYEKEE, per germline (reference sequence). With 4 bases removed from V and 4 bases from J, the gap between germline ends came to 12 bases. The CDR3 length is 15 residues. CDR3 residues: CASSTSTGYNSPLHF. Here the CDR3 DNA reads TGTGCCAGCAGCACGAGTACAGGGTATAATTCACCCCTCCACTTT.

CDR3 sequence (DNA): TGTGCCAGCAGTTTGGCCTTTCCGGAGACCCAGTACTTC. This encodes CASSLAFPETQYF. This chain uses TRBV28 with TRBJ2-5; D is unresolved. The CDR3 consists of 13 residues. From germline, CDR1 is MDHEN and CDR2 SYDVKM. Deletions cut 3 bases from V and 5 bases from J, with 10 bases between.

The rearrangement joins TRBV3-1 (or the pseudogene TRBV3-2) to TRBJ2-2; D may be TRBD2 (5 bases). The CDR3 has 15 amino acids. Germline CDR1 is LGHDT and CDR2 is YNNKEL (reference sequence). The V end was cut by 1 base, the J end by 5 bases, with 11 bases between. This CDR3 is CASSQGPRVTGELFF. In DNA, the CDR3 is TGTGCCAGCAGCCAAGGTCCGCGGGTGACCGGGGAGCTGTTTTTT.

This clone has only a few counts. The V gene is TRBV7-8, the J gene TRBJ1-2, with 8 bases identical to TRBD1. The CDR3 has 14 amino acids. Losses at the gene ends were 5 bases for V and 1 base for J; bases not matched to a gene: 3. Germline values: CDR1 SGHVS, CDR2 FQNEAQ. CDR3 DNA sequence: TGTGCCAGCAGCAAACAGGGGGTTAACTATGGCTACACCTTC. Its protein product is CASSKQGVNYGYTF.

This clone was detected only a few times. The chain carries TRBV6-2 or TRBV6-3 and TRBJ2-1, with 13 nucleotides matching TRBD2. Losses at the gene ends were 4 bases for V and 4 bases for J; bases not matched to a gene: 10. Germline loops: CDR1 MNHEY, CDR2 SVGEGT. The CDR3 sequence is 18 residues long. DNA for the CDR3: TGTGCCAGCAGTTGGGTAGGACTAGCGGGAGTCCTGTACAATGAGCAGTTCTTC. Its protein product is CASSWVGLAGVLYNEQFF.

V usage is TRBV6-1 and J usage is TRBJ2-1; TRBD2 matches 7 bases. The CDR3 sequence is 13 residues long. V lost 6 bases, J lost 8 bases, and 7 bases stayed unmatched. Germline assignment: CDR1 MNHNS and CDR2 SASEGT. The CDR3 nucleotides read TGTGCCAGCAGGAGGACTAGTGCGGATGAGCAGTTCTTC. This gives the protein CASRRTSADEQFF.

The CDR3 sequence: CSVLAGPSGEQYF. The CDR3, as DNA: TGCAGCGTCTTAGCGGGGCCCTCGGGGGAGCAGTACTTC. The chain uses TRBV29-1 and TRBJ2-7; 8 nucleotides line up with TRBD2. J gave up 7 bases and V 6 bases, and 11 bases lay outside the gene matches. CDR1 and CDR2 from the germline V gene are SQVTM and ANQGSEA. The CDR3 is made up of 13 amino acids.

The chain carries TRBV5-1 and TRBJ1-1; D might be TRBD1 (5 bases). The germline V and J ends were trimmed by 0 bases and 5 bases, with 17 bases remaining between them. The CDR3 is 16 amino acids. Looked up from germline, CDR1 is SGHRS and CDR2 is YFSETQ. In DNA form, the CDR3 reads TGCGCCAGCAGCTTGGGGAGGGGCAGGGAGTGGACTGAAGCTTTCTTT. It encodes CASSLGRGREWTEAFF. Supplemented by reference TRBV5-1 and TRBJ1-1, the full variable domain reads KAGVTQTPRYLIKTRGQQVTLSCSPISGHRSVSWYQQTPGQGLQFLFEYFSETQRNKGNFPGRFSGRQFSNSRSEMNVSTLELGDSALYLCASSLGRGREWTEAFFGQGTRLTVV.

This chain uses TRBV28 with TRBJ2-1; 10 bases fit TRBD2. The CDR3 consists of 14 residues. From germline, CDR1 is MDHEN and CDR2 SYDVKM. V lost 6 bases to trimming and J lost 9 bases; unmatched junction nucleotides: 8. CDR3 protein: CASRRASGSFEQFF. The CDR3 region has the DNA TGTGCCAGCAGGAGGGCTAGCGGGAGCTTTGAGCAGTTCTTC.

The gene calls are TRBV13 and TRBJ2-1, with 12 positions matching TRBD2. Germline loops: CDR1 PRHDT, CDR2 FYEKMQ (reference sequence). This CDR3 is built from 14 residues. Losses at the gene ends were 6 bases for V and 10 bases for J; bases not matched to a gene: 7. DNA of the CDR3: TGTGCCAGCAGGGCTAGCGGGAGGGCCGTGGAGCAGTTCTTC. Translating it yields CASRASGRAVEQFF.

The J gene is TRBJ2-1, the V gene TRBV9; TRBD2 might be the D (5 bases). Germline loops: CDR1 SGDLS, CDR2 YYNGEE. The CDR3 length is 14 residues. The germline V and J ends were trimmed by 4 bases and 2 bases, with 10 bases remaining between them. The CDR3 reads CASSIAGTYNEQFF. DNA of the CDR3: TGTGCCAGCAGCATTGCGGGTACCTACAATGAGCAGTTCTTC.

The chain is built from TRBV18 and TRBJ1-6; D unresolved. The V gene lost 6 bases and the J gene lost 7 bases, with 13 bases spanning the gap. The length of the CDR3 is 14 residues. The germline V gene has CDR1 KGHSH and CDR2 LQKENI. In DNA form, the CDR3 reads TGTGCCAGCTCCCCTCAGGAGGGCAATTCACCCCTCCACTTT. Amino acids: CASSPQEGNSPLHF.

This clone was seen a handful of times. This rearrangement joins TRBV11-2 to TRBJ2-3, with a weak D call TRBD2 (6 bases). The germline V gene has CDR1 SGHAT and CDR2 FQNNGV. The CDR3 sequence is 16 residues long. The V gene lost 2 bases and the J gene lost 2 bases, with 14 bases spanning the gap. CDR3 residues: CASSLRASAPTDTQYF. The CDR3 coding sequence is TGTGCCAGCAGCTTAAGGGCTAGCGCGCCCACAGATACGCAGTATTTT.

This clone occurred a few times. The rearrangement uses TRBV5-1 and TRBJ2-7, with D possibly being TRBD1 (5 bases). The CDR3 spans 14 residues. CDR1 and CDR2 (germline): SGHRS, YFSETQ. The ends were cut back, 1 base at V and 6 bases at J, with 14 bases in the middle. For the CDR3, the DNA is TGCGCCAGCAGCTTGCCACAGACAGATGCCGAGCAGTACTTC. Encoded protein: CASSLPQTDAEQYF.

The genes are TRBV27 and TRBJ1-3; no firm D call. Trimming left V 5 bases short and J 4 bases short, with 12 bases between. CDR3 size: 14 residues. Germline V gives CDR1 MNHEY, CDR2 SMNVEV (reference sequence). In DNA, the CDR3 is TGTGCCAGCAGTCCCACCCAGTCCGGAAACACCATATATTTT. Its protein is CASSPTQSGNTIYF.